This TCR beta chain was documented in a study of blood T cell repertoires in COVID-19. In germline, CDR1 is ENHRY, CDR2 SYGVKD. The CDR3 length is 14 residues. The table came from immunoSEQ multiplex PCR; TCRdb's copy has only in-frame clones and leaves some out. The sample contains approximately 190,000 clones, 82% of which appear only once. Worth noting for this clone: One junction end disagrees with the germline gene, perhaps due to a read error.

Sequencing was carried out using peripheral blood. This receptor was obtained from a woman aged 55-69 years with COVID-19, enrolled during active disease. This rearrangement joins TRBV10-3 to TRBJ2-3; the match to TRBD2 covers 7 bases. CDR3 sequence reads: CTMTAGPMTDTQYF. The CDR3 DNA follows: TGTACCATGACAGCGGGACCCATGACAGATACGCAGTATTTT.